The 4 T cell receptor beta chains below come from one sample, sequenced in a study of HIV-infected patients and healthy controls. Reverse transcription used around 540 ng RNA and constant-region primers for alpha and beta. Alpha and beta chain libraries were made separately by chain-specific third strand synthesis with multiplexing indices. From the 5' RACE reads, TCRdb called clonotypes with MiXCR, one entry per CDR3 protein. The repertoire includes around 20,000 distinct CDR3 sequences, roughly 8.7% of them detected once, and 21% sits in the top ten. Follow-up blood was drawn about 14 weeks, roughly three months, after antiretroviral therapy began. The repertoire came from unfractionated whole blood and reflected all unsorted peripheral T cells. Source: blood, taken during antiretroviral therapy. The receptors were sampled from an adult with HIV infection.

This chain joins TRBV4-1 and TRBJ2-5, with D hard to call. CDR3 length: 15 amino acids. Germline V gene data show CDR1 as MGHRA and CDR2 as YSYEKL. Trimming shortened V by 0 bases and J by 1 base, and 9 bases separated the two germline ends. The CDR3 is CASSQESVLQETQYF. CDR3 coding DNA: TGCGCCAGCAGCCAAGAATCGGTCCTCCAAGAGACCCAGTACTTC.

This clonotype was counted a single time. The chain links TRBV20-1 to TRBJ1-2; D uncertain. V gave up 3 bases and J gave up 4 bases, with 12 bases separating them. CDR1 DFQATT and CDR2 SNEGSKA come from the germline V gene (reference sequence). The CDR3 extends over 13 amino acids. The CDR3 DNA reads as TGCAGTGCTAGGGGCGACAAGACCTATGGCTACACCTTC. It specifies CSARGDKTYGYTF.

The gene calls are TRBV14 and TRBJ1-4; D unresolved. The V gene's germline CDR1 is SGHDN and CDR2 FVKESK. This CDR3 contains 11 residues. The V end was cut by 4 bases, the J end by 13 bases, with 10 bases between. CDR3 protein: CASSRYLGLFF. Here the CDR3 DNA reads TGTGCCAGCAGCCGTTACCTGGGACTGTTTTTT. The full variable domain, in which reference TRBV14 and TRBJ1-4 provide the parts outside the CDR3, is EAGVTQFPSHSVIEKGQTVTLRCDPISGHDNLYWYRRVMGKEIKFLLHFVKESKQDESGMPNNRFLAERTGGTYSTLKVQPAELEDSGVYFCASSRYLGLFFGSGTQLSVL.

This clonotype has at least ten counts. The V and J genes are TRBV6-1 and TRBJ1-6; TRBD1 might be the D (5 bases). Deletions cut 7 bases from V and 6 bases from J, with 19 bases between. Germline CDR1 and CDR2: MNHNS and SASEGT. The CDR3 contains 16 residues. CDR3: CASMEGTGKSNSPLHF. The CDR3 DNA is TGTGCCAGCATGGAAGGGACGGGGAAGAGTAATTCACCCCTCCACTTT.